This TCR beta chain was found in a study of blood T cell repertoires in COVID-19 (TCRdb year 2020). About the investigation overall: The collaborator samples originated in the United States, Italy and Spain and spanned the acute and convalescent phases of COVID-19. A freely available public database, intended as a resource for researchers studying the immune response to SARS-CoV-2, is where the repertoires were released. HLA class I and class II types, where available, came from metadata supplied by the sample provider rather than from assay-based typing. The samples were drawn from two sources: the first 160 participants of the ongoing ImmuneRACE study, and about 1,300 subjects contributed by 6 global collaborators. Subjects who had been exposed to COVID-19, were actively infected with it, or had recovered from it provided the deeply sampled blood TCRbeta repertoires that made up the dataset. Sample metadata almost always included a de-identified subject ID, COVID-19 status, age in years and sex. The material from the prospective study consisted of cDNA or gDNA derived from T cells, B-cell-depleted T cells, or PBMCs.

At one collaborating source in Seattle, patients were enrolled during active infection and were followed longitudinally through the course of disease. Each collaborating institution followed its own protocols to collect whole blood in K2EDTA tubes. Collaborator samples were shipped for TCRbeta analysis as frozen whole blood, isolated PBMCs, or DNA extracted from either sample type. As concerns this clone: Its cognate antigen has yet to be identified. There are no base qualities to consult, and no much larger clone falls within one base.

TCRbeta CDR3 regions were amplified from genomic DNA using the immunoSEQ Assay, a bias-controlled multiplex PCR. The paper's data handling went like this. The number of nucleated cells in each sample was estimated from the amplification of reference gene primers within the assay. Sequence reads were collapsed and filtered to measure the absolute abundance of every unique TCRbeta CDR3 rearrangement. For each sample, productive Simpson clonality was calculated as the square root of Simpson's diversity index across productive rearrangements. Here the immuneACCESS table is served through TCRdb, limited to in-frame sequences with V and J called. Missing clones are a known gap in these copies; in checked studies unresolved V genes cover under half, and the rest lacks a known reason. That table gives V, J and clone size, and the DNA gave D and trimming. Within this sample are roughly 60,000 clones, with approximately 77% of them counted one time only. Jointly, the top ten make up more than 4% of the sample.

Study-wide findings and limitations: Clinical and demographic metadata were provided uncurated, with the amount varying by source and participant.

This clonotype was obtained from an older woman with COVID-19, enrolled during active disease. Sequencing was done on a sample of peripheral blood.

The CDR3 here reads CASRLYSAGLNQPQHF. The DNA sequence is given as TGTGCCAGTAGACTCTATTCGGCCGGACTCAATCAGCCCCAGCATTTT. The chain uses TRBV19 and TRBJ1-5; no D gene is confidently identified. The germline V gene (reference sequence) specifies LNHDA as CDR1 and SQIVND as CDR2. The V end loses 6 bases and the J end loses 3 bases, and a stretch of 18 bases separates them. Its CDR3 holds 16 amino acids, cysteine through phenylalanine. This entry keeps only the CDR3 DNA: 48 bases, framed from base 1.